The 20 T cell receptor beta chains below come from one sample, sequenced in a study of CD8+ T cells in alopecia areata. RNA extraction was followed by reverse transcription into cDNA, which acted as the sequencing template. Clones were sequenced by immunoSEQ multiplex PCR, and TCRdb holds only the in-frame ones, with some missing. The sample has over 120,000 clones, 51% seen once. Sequencing was performed on CD4+ T cells sorted from blood, taken at week 0. The receptor source for this set is a human donor with alopecia areata.

About this clone: Other DNA sequences in the same sample also yield this CDR3. The rearrangement links TRBV20-1 to TRBJ2-5; D gene ambiguous. With 1 base removed from V and 2 bases from J, the gap between germline ends came to 2 bases. The CDR3 is made up of 11 amino acids. Germline CDR1 and CDR2: DFQATT and SNEGSKA (reference sequence). The CDR3 here is CSARGQETQYF. The DNA of the CDR3 is TGCAGTGCTAGAGGACAAGAGACCCAGTACTTC.

This clone has just a few counts. The genes are TRBV2 and TRBJ1-5, with D unresolved. CDR3 length: 13 residues. Deletions cut 4 bases from V and 4 bases from J, with 8 bases between. Germline-derived CDR1 and CDR2 are SNHLY and FYNNEI. The CDR3 sequence: CASSAPWNQPQHF. In DNA form, the CDR3 reads TGTGCCAGCAGTGCCCCCTGGAATCAGCCCCAGCATTTT.

This clone was detected a few times. The V and J genes are TRBV15 and TRBJ2-3; D gene uncertain. The CDR3 is 15 amino acids. Trimming removed 0 bases at V and 5 bases at J, with 12 bases between. Germline V gene data show CDR1 as LNHNV and CDR2 as YYDKDF (reference sequence). CDR3 bases: TGTGCCACCAGCAGAGATCTTCCCCCCTTAGATACGCAGTATTTT. It translates to CATSRDLPPLDTQYF.

The DNA of the CDR3 is TGCGCCAGCAGCTTGGCGGGAGACAGGGGCTCGTGGGAGCAGTACTTC. As protein: CASSLAGDRGSWEQYF. The chain employs TRBV5-1 and TRBJ2-7; 8 positions match TRBD1. This CDR3 spans 16 amino acids. From germline, CDR1 is SGHRS and CDR2 YFSETQ. V trimming: 0 bases; J trimming: 7 bases; junction bases outside the gene matches: 12. Based on the CDR3 plus reference TRBV5-1 and TRBJ2-7, the full variable domain is KAGVTQTPRYLIKTRGQQVTLSCSPISGHRSVSWYQQTPGQGLQFLFEYFSETQRNKGNFPGRFSGRQFSNSRSEMNVSTLELGDSALYLCASSLAGDRGSWEQYFGPGTRLTVT.

The gene calls are TRBV6-6 and TRBJ2-2, with a possible D match to TRBD2 (5 bases). Germline CDR1 is MNHNY and CDR2 is SVGAGI (reference sequence). The V end lost 11 bases, the J end lost 5 bases, and 6 bases lay between the germline ends. The CDR3 extends over 10 amino acids. The CDR3: CAGGTGELFF. CDR3 coding DNA: TGTGCCGGAGGAACCGGGGAGCTGTTTTTT.

This chain joins TRBV30 and TRBJ1-1; D is undetermined. V shed 3 bases and J shed 0 bases, with 8 bases lying between them. Germline lookup yields CDR1 GTSNPN and CDR2 SVGIG (reference sequence). The length of the CDR3 is 13 residues. In DNA form, the CDR3 reads TGTGCCTGGAGGAATCAAATGAACACTGAAGCTTTCTTT. This gives the protein CAWRNQMNTEAFF.

The chain uses TRBV29-1 and TRBJ2-7, with D unclear. This CDR3 is built from 11 residues. Per germline, CDR1 SQVTM and CDR2 ANQGSEA. Trimming took 5 bases from V and 6 from J, leaving 11 bases between them. CDR3 sequence reads: CSVRKLGEQYF. CDR3 DNA sequence: TGCAGCGTTAGGAAGCTTGGCGAGCAGTACTTC.

The chain is built from TRBV6-6 and TRBJ2-7, with 7 bases that match TRBD1. J gave up 4 bases and V 2 bases, and 5 bases lay outside the gene matches. CDR1 and CDR2 from the germline V gene are MNHNY and SVGAGI (reference sequence). The CDR3 length is 14 residues. The CDR3 DNA reads as TGTGCCAGCAGTTACGGTGGGACAGCATACGAGCAGTACTTC. Translating it yields CASSYGGTAYEQYF.

The table lists this clone with a few counts. The chain has TRBV9 and TRBJ2-1, with 13 bases matching TRBD2. The J segment lost 5 bases and the V segment lost 0 bases, leaving 2 bases of the junction unmatched. The CDR3 spans 16 residues. Germline-derived CDR1 and CDR2 are SGDLS and YYNGEE. The CDR3 region is CASSVVGTSGNNEQFF. Written as DNA, the CDR3 is TGTGCCAGCAGCGTAGTAGGGACTAGCGGGAACAATGAGCAGTTCTTC.

About this clone itself: This specimen includes other DNA sequences encoding the same CDR3. The chain carries TRBV29-1 and TRBJ2-5; D may be TRBD2 (6 bases). This CDR3 has 13 residues. V lost 4 bases and J 4 bases, leaving 13 bases between the germline ends. Looked up from germline, CDR1 is SQVTM and CDR2 is ANQGSEA. CDR3 loop: CSVASGRVETQYF. The DNA of the CDR3 is TGCAGCGTTGCCTCCGGGAGAGTAGAGACCCAGTACTTC.

This clone turned up a few times. The V gene is TRBV14, the J gene TRBJ2-1, with 12 bases that match TRBD2. Trimming cost V 3 bases and J 10 bases; bases outside gene matches: 7. The CDR3 is made up of 15 amino acids. Germline V CDR1 and CDR2: SGHDN, FVKESK. CDR3 nucleotides: TGTGCCAGCAGCCAGACTAGCGGGAGCGTTGGAGAGCAGTTCTTC. Its protein product is CASSQTSGSVGEQFF.

This clone was seen a handful of times. The J gene is TRBJ1-2, the V gene TRBV25-1; unclear D gene. Looked up from germline, CDR1 is MGHDK and CDR2 is SYGVNS. This CDR3 region has 14 residues. The V end lost 2 bases, the J end lost 5 bases, and 12 bases lay between the germline ends. The CDR3 DNA reads TGTGCCAGCAGTGAACTCAACAGAATGTATGGCTACACCTTC. Protein product: CASSELNRMYGYTF.

The V and J genes are TRBV30 and TRBJ2-3; D may be TRBD1 (6 bases). V lost 6 bases and J 1 base, leaving 17 bases between the germline ends. The CDR3 spans 15 residues. Germline V CDR1 and CDR2: GTSNPN, SVGIG (reference sequence). As DNA, the CDR3 is TGTGCCTGCAGAAGGACAGTTGGAGGCACAGATACGCAGTATTTT. It encodes CACRRTVGGTDTQYF.

This clone has a count of ten or more. The chain has TRBV7-9 and TRBJ1-1; D is undetermined. This CDR3 spans 13 amino acids. V shed 1 base and J shed 1 base, with 4 bases lying between them. The germline V gene has CDR1 SEHNR and CDR2 FQNEAQ (reference sequence). The CDR3 region is CASSLGWNTEAFF. CDR3 DNA sequence: TGTGCCAGCAGCTTAGGGTGGAACACTGAAGCTTTCTTT.

This chain connects TRBV5-1 to TRBJ2-5, with TRBD2 matching over 9 bases. With 4 bases clipped from V and 4 bases from J, the junction kept 8 bases outside the gene matches. There are 15 residues in the CDR3. The germline gives CDR1 SGHRS, CDR2 YFSETQ. Here the CDR3 reads CASSEASGMGETQYF. In DNA form, the CDR3 reads TGCGCCAGCAGCGAGGCTAGCGGGATGGGAGAGACCCAGTACTTC.

This chain links TRBV25-1 with TRBJ1-4; TRBD1 might be the D (6 bases). The CDR3 is made up of 14 amino acids. The germline V and J ends were trimmed by 1 base and 8 bases, with 11 bases remaining between them. Germline CDR1 is MGHDK and CDR2 is SYGVNS. The CDR3 region is CASSEWGQGEKLFF. CDR3 nucleotide sequence: TGTGCCAGCAGTGAATGGGGCCAGGGGGAAAAACTGTTTTTT. The entire variable domain, with the rest obtained from reference TRBV25-1 and TRBJ1-4, is as follows: EADIYQTPRYLVIGTGKKITLECSQTMGHDKMYWYQQDPGMELHLIHYSYGVNSTEKGDLSSESTVSRIRTEHFPLTLESARPSHTSQYLCASSEWGQGEKLFFGSGTQLSVL.

This clone was counted between two and nine times. The junction does not match germline at one end; this may be a read error. This sequence joins TRBV25-1 and TRBJ2-7; D may be TRBD1 or TRBD2 (5 bases each). CDR1 and CDR2 (germline): MGHDK, SYGVNS. The CDR3 is made up of 8 amino acids. The CDR3 sequence is CASKGAGF. In nucleotides, the CDR3 is TGTGCCAGCAAAGGGGCGGGCTTC.

V is TRBV6-6 and J is TRBJ2-5; 7 nucleotides match TRBD2. The assigned J gene may be wrong: the sequence end matches TRBJ2-7 better. The V gene's germline CDR1 is MNHNY and CDR2 SVGAGI (reference sequence). There are 16 residues in the CDR3. The CDR3 DNA follows: TGTGCCAGCAGTTACTCGGGGGGGACTAACCCCTACGAGCAGTACTTC. Amino acids: CASSYSGGTNPYEQYF.

This clone was seen only a few times. The V gene is TRBV4-3, the J gene TRBJ1-1, with D possibly matching TRBD1 (5 bases). Germline V gene data show CDR1 as LGHNA and CDR2 as YSLEER. V was cut by 1 base and J by 5 bases, with 8 bases left in between. The CDR3 extends over 13 amino acids. CDR3 sequence reads: CASSQGRTTEAFF. DNA for the CDR3: TGCGCCAGCAGCCAAGGCCGGACAACTGAAGCTTTCTTT.

The chain employs TRBV6-6 and TRBJ2-7, with D possibly being TRBD1 or TRBD2 (6 bases each). V lost 10 bases and J lost 3, with 13 bases in between. Germline loops: CDR1 MNHNY, CDR2 SVGAGI (reference sequence). CDR3 length: 12 residues. CDR3 protein: CATQGGIYEQYF. As DNA, the CDR3 is TGTGCCACGCAAGGGGGGATCTACGAGCAGTACTTC.